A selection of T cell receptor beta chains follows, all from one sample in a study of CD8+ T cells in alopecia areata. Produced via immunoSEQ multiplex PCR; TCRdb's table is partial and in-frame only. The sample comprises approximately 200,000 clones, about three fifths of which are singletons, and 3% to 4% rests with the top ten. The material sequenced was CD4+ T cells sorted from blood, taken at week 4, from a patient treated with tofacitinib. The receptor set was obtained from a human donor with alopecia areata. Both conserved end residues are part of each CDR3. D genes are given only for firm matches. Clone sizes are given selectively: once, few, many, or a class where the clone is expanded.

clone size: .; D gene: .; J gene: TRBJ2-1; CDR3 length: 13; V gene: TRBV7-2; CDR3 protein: CASSFDNGREQFF; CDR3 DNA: TGTGCCAGCAGTTTCGATAACGGTCGAGAGCAGTTCTTC
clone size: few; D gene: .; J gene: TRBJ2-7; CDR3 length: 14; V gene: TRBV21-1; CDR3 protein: CASSKAPSSYEQYF; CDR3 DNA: TGTGCCAGCAGCAAAGCCCCCAGTTCCTACGAGCAGTACTTC
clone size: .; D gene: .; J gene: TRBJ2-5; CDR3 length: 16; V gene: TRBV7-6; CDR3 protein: CASSLGDGTGLETQYF; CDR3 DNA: TGTGCCAGCAGCTTAGGAGACGGCACAGGGTTGGAGACCCAGTACTTC
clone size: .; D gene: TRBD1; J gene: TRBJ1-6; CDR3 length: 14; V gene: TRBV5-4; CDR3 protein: CASSTQGANSPLHF; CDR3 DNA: TGTGCCAGCAGCACACAGGGGGCAAACTCACCCCTCCACTTT
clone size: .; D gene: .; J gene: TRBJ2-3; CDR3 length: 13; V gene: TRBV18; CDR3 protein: CASSSSTTDTQYF; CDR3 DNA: TGTGCCAGCTCATCCTCCACCACAGATACGCAGTATTTT
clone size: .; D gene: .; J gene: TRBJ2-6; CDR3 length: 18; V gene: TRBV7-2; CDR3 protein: CASSVGPILLSGANVLTF; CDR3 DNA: TGTGCCAGCAGCGTAGGCCCGATTCTGCTCTCTGGGGCCAACGTCCTGACTTTC
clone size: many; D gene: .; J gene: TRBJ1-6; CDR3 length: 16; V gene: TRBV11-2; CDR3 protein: CASSFGGVTDNSPLHF; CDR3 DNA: TGTGCCAGCAGCTTTGGGGGGGTGACAGATAATTCACCCCTCCACTTT
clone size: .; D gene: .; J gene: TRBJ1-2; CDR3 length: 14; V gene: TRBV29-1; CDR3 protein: CSVDAAGIAEGYTF; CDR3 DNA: TGCAGCGTTGATGCGGCAGGGATCGCGGAGGGCTACACCTTC
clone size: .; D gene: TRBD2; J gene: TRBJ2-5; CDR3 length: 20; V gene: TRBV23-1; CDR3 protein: CASSPSQGTMTSGEIVTQYF; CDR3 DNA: TGCGCCAGCAGTCCCTCGCAAGGGACAATGACTAGCGGGGAGATAGTGACCCAGTACTTC
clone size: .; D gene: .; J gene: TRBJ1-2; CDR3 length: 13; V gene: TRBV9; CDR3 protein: CASSVEGYYGYTF; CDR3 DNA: TGTGCCAGCAGCGTAGAAGGGTACTATGGCTACACCTTC
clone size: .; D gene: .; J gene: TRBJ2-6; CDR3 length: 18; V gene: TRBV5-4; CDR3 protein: CASSLDSGSGSGANVLTF; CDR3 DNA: TGTGCCAGCAGCTTGGATTCGGGATCGGGCTCTGGGGCCAACGTCCTGACTTTC
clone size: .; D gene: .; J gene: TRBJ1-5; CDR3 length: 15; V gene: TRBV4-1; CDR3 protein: CASSQDAGGNQPQHF; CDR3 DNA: TGCGCCAGCAGCCAAGATGCGGGGGGCAATCAGCCCCAGCATTTT
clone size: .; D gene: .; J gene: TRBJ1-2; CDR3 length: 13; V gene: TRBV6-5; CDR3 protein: CASSSPRVHGYTF; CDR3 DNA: TGTGCCAGCAGTTCCCCCAGGGTCCATGGCTACACCTTC
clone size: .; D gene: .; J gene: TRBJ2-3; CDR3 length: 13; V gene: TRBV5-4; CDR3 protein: CASSLFGTDTQYF; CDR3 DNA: TGTGCCAGCAGCTTGTTCGGCACAGATACGCAGTATTTT
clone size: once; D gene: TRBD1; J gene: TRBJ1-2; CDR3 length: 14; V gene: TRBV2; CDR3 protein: CASTRPGQPSRRTF; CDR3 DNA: TGTGCCAGCACTCGACCGGGACAGCCCTCTCGTCGCACCTTC
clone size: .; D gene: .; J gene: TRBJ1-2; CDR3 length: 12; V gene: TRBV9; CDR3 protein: CASSVLSHGYTF; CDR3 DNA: TGTGCCAGCAGCGTCCTGAGCCATGGCTACACCTTC
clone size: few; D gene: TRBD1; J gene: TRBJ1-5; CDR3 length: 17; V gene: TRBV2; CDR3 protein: CASLGTGLFDSNQPQHF; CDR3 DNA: TGTGCCAGCTTGGGGACAGGGCTTTTCGATAGCAATCAGCCCCAGCATTTT
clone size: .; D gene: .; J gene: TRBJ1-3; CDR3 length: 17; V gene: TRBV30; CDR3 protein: CAWSLSGLSGSGNTIYF; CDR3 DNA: TGTGCCTGGAGTCTGTCGGGGTTATCGGGCTCTGGAAACACCATATATTTT
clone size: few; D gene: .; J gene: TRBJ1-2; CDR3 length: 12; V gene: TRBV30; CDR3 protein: CAWSVQGERPTF; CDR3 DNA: TGTGCCTGGAGTGTACAAGGGGAAAGGCCCACCTTC
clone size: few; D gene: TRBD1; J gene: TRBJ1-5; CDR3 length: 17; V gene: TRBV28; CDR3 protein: CASNLGTGGTINQPQHF; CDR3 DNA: TGTGCCAGCAACCTCGGGACAGGGGGAACTATCAATCAGCCCCAGCATTTT
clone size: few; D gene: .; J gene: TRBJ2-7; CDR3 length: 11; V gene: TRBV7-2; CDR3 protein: CASSLAGEQYF; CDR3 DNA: TGTGCCAGCAGCTTAGCCGGCGAGCAGTACTTC
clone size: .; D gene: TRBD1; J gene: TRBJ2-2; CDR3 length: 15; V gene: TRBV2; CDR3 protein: CASSLRTGYTGELFF; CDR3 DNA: TGTGCCAGCAGTCTAAGGACAGGGTACACCGGGGAGCTGTTTTTT
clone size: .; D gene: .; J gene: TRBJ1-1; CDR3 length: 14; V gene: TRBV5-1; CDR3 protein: CASSLGGGVAEAFF; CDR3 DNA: TGCGCCAGCAGCTTGGGCGGGGGTGTCGCTGAAGCTTTCTTT
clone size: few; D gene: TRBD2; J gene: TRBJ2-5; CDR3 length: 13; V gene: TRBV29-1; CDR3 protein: CSVAERGQETQYF; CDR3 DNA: TGCAGCGTTGCTGAGCGGGGGCAAGAGACCCAGTACTTC
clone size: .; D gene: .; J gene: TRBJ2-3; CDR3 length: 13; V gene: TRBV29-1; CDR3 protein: CSVAGGSTDTQYF; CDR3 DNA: TGCAGCGTTGCCGGGGGCAGCACAGATACGCAGTATTTT
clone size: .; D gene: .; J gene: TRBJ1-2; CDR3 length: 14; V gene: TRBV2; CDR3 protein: CASSENRDNYGYTF; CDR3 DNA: TGTGCCAGCAGTGAAAACAGGGATAACTATGGCTACACCTTC
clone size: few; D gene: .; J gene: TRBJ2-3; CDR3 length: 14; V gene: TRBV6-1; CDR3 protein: CASSRTASTDTQYF; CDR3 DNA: TGTGCCAGCAGTAGGACAGCTAGCACAGATACGCAGTATTTT
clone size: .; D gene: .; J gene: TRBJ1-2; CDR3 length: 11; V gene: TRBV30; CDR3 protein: CAWSWGEGYTF; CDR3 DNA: TGTGCCTGGAGTTGGGGAGAGGGCTACACCTTC
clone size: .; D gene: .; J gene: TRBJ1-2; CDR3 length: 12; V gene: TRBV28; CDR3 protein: CASSSGNYGYTF; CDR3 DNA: TGTGCCAGCAGTTCGGGGAACTATGGCTACACCTTC
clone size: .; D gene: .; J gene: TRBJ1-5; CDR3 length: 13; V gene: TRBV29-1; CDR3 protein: CSVEVSRGQPQHF; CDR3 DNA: TGCAGCGTTGAAGTATCTCGGGGCCAGCCCCAGCATTTT
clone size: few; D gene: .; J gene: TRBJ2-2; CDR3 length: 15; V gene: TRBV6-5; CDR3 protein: CASRAGVVYTGELFF; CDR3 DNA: TGTGCCAGCAGGGCAGGGGTGGTGTACACCGGGGAGCTGTTTTTT
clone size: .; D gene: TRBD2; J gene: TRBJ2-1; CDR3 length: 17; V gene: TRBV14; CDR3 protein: CASSQVDLAGVNNEQFF; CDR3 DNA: TGTGCCAGCAGCCAAGTGGACCTAGCGGGGGTAAACAATGAGCAGTTCTTC
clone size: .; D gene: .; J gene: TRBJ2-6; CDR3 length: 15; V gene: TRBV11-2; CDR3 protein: CASRINAGGANVLTF; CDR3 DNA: TGTGCCAGCAGAATTAACGCCGGTGGGGCCAACGTCCTGACTTTC
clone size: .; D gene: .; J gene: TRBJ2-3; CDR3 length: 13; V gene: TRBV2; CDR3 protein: CASSDRTADTQYF; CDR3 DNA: TGTGCCAGCAGTGATAGGACGGCAGATACGCAGTATTTT
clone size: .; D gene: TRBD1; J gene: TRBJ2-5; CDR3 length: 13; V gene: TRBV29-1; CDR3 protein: CSAAGGQGETQYF; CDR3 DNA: TGCAGCGCCGCCGGTGGACAGGGCGAGACCCAGTACTTC
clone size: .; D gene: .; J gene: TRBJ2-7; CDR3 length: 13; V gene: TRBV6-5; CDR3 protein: CASSRATGRGQYF; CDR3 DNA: TGTGCCAGCAGCCGTGCCACCGGGCGAGGGCAGTACTTC
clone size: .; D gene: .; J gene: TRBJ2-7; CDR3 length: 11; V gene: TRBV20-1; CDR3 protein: CSASESPEQYF; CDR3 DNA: TGCAGTGCTAGTGAGTCGCCCGAGCAGTACTTC
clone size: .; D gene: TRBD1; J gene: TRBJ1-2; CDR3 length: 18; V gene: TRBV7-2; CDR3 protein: CASTPDRGGQGLNYGYTF; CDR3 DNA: TGTGCCAGCACCCCCGACCGAGGGGGACAGGGACTTAACTATGGCTACACCTTC
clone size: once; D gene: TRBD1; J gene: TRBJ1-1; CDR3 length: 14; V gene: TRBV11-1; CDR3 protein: CASSNAGGDTEAFF; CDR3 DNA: TGTGCCAGCAGCAACGCAGGGGGCGACACTGAAGCTTTCTTT
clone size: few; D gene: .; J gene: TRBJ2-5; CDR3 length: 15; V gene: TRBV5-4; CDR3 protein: CASSQTGQFEETQYF; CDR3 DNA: TGTGCCAGCAGTCAAACCGGGCAGTTCGAAGAGACCCAGTACTTC
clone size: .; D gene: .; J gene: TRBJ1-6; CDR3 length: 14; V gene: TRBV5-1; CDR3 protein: CASSLAGRGSPLHF; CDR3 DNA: TGCGCCAGCAGCTTGGCAGGACGGGGCTCACCCCTCCACTTT